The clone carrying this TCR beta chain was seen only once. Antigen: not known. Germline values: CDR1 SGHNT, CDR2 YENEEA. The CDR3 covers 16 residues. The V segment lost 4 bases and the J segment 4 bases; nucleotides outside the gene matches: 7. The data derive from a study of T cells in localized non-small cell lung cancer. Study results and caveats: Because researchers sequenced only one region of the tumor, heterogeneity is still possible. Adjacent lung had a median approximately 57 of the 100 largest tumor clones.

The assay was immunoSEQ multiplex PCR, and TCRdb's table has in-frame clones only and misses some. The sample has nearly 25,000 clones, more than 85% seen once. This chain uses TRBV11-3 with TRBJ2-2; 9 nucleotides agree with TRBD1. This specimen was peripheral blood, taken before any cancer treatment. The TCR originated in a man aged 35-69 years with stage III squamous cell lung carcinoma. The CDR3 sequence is CASSSPGTGSTGELFF. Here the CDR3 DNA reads TGTGCCAGCAGCTCCCCCGGGACAGGGAGCACCGGGGAGCTGTTTTTT.